These T cell receptor beta chains were read from a single sample in a study of vaccination and CD4 T cells after COVID-19. TCRdb recomputed calls from the PCR reads with MiXCR, one row per CDR3 protein. The sample has about 25,000 distinct CDR3 sequences, approximately 49% seen once. For these receptors, no antigen is known. What was sequenced was CD4+ T cells from blood, cultured in vitro. The receptors stem from a human donor who had recovered from COVID-19. CDR3s include the opening cysteine and the closing phenylalanine or tryptophan. The D gene is left open where the match is weak. Rows may omit the clone size; those that give it use once, few, many or a size class.

d_gene,j_gene,v_gene,abundance,CDR3aa,CDR3nt
.,TRBJ1-5,TRBV28,.,CASLLMGMNQPQHF,TGTGCCAGCCTCCTGATGGGTATGAATCAGCCCCAGCATTTT
.,TRBJ1-3,TRBV11-2,.,CASSLRVTGNTIYF,TGTGCCAGCAGCTTAAGGGTTACTGGAAACACCATATATTTT
.,TRBJ1-6,TRBV19,.,CASSTLGGAYNSPLHF,TGTGCCAGTAGTACCCTAGGAGGGGCGTATAATTCACCCCTCCACTTT
.,TRBJ2-5,TRBV7-8,.,CASSFQEETQYF,TGTGCCAGCAGCTTCCAGGAAGAGACCCAGTACTTC
TRBD1,TRBJ1-6,TRBV19,.,CASRLGTGFSYYNSPLHF,TGTGCCAGCCGACTCGGGACAGGCTTCAGTTACTATAATTCACCCCTCCACTTT
TRBD1,TRBJ2-1,TRBV6-1,once,CATFHRDRVGNEQFF,TGTGCCACCTTCCATCGGGACAGGGTCGGCAATGAGCAGTTCTTC
.,TRBJ2-3,TRBV7-2,.,CASSLSTDTQYF,TGTGCCAGCAGCTTAAGCACAGATACGCAGTATTTT
TRBD1,TRBJ1-6,TRBV6-1,few,CASSLMTGTNSPLHF,TGTGCCAGCAGTCTTATGACAGGGACTAATTCACCCCTCCACTTT
TRBD1,TRBJ2-3,TRBV7-9,.,CASRKDRGRADTQYF,TGTGCCAGCAGAAAGGACAGGGGGCGCGCAGATACGCAGTATTTT
TRBD2,TRBJ2-2,TRBV20-1,.,CSANGRGTGELFF,TGCAGTGCTAACGGGAGGGGCACCGGGGAGCTGTTTTTT
TRBD2,TRBJ2-3,TRBV7-6,once,CASSLNLGTSSDTQYF,TGTGCCAGCAGCTTAAACCTAGGGACTAGCTCGGATACGCAGTATTTT
TRBD2,TRBJ2-1,TRBV20-1,.,CSARVMTSGSYNEQFF,TGCAGTGCTAGAGTCATGACTAGCGGCTCCTACAATGAGCAGTTCTTC
.,TRBJ2-3,TRBV24-1,.,CATSAGLWVTDTQYF,TGTGCCACCAGCGCGGGGCTTTGGGTTACAGATACGCAGTATTTT
TRBD2,TRBJ2-7,TRBV12-3/TRBV12-4,.,CASSFQGGSYEQYF,TGTGCCAGCAGTTTTCAGGGAGGGTCCTACGAGCAGTACTTC
TRBD2,TRBJ2-1,TRBV12-3/TRBV12-4,few,CASSSTSGRINEQFF,TGTGCCAGCAGTTCGACTAGCGGGAGAATCAATGAGCAGTTCTTC